The source of this T cell receptor (beta chain) is a study of T cells in Graves' hyperthyroidism and ophthalmopathy. RNA transcripts were the template for amplifying TCR beta CDR3 regions. Primed by the HTBI set, a first-round RT-PCR was run on the TCR CDR3. TCRdb redid the calling of the multiplex PCR reads with MiXCR, one entry per CDR3 protein. The data show 450,000 to 650,000 distinct CDR3 sequences, about 20% seen once. This clonotype occurred many times. The germline CDR1 and CDR2 sequences are GTSNPN and SVGIG (reference sequence). Trimming removed 0 bases from V and 4 bases from J; junction bases left unmatched: 2. The CDR3 totals 13 residues. Participants, patients aged 18 to 65, had newly diagnosed hyperthyroidism with a duration under 2 months. PBMCs were derived from roughly 10 ml fresh peripheral blood.

What was sequenced was blood. This sequence was found in a man younger than 35 with Graves' hyperthyroidism. The chain carries TRBV30 and TRBJ2-7; 8 nucleotides agree with TRBD2. The CDR3 region has the DNA TGTGCCTGGAGTGTAGGCGGGGGGTACGAGCAGTACTTC. This sequence encodes CAWSVGGGYEQYF.